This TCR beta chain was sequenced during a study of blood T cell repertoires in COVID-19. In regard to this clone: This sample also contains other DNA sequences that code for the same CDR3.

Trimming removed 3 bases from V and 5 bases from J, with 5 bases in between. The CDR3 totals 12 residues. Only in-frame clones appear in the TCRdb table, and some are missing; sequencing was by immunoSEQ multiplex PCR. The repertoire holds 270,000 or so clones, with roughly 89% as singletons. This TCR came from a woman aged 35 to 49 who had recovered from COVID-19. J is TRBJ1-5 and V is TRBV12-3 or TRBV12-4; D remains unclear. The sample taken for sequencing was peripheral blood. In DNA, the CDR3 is TGTGCCAGCAGTTTCAGTGATCAGCCCCAGCATTTT. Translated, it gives CASSFSDQPQHF.